The entry below gives a single T cell receptor beta chain sequence along with its context. The germline V gene encodes CDR1 MNHEY and CDR2 SMNVEV (reference sequence). Trimming took off 7 bases at V and 0 bases at J, with 15 bases between the two ends. This CDR3 spans 15 amino acids. Clones were read by immunoSEQ multiplex PCR, and TCRdb kept only the in-frame ones, dropping some. The sample has approximately 99,000 clones; 55% to 70% are singletons. The data stem from a study of shared clonotypes between healthy human individuals. Study-wide context: Three plates were used per donor for CD4 naive, three for CD4 memory, two for CD8 naive and one for CD8 memory.

The source of this sequence is a woman in her 30s in good health. Sequencing was performed on memory CD8+ T cells sorted from blood. Noted subset: CD45RO+ cells pooled with CCR7-negative TemRA cells. The rearrangement joins TRBV27 to TRBJ1-1; D uncertain. DNA for the CDR3: TGTGCCAGCAAAAGTTGGCGGAAACTGAACACTGAAGCTTTCTTT. It encodes CASKSWRKLNTEAFF.